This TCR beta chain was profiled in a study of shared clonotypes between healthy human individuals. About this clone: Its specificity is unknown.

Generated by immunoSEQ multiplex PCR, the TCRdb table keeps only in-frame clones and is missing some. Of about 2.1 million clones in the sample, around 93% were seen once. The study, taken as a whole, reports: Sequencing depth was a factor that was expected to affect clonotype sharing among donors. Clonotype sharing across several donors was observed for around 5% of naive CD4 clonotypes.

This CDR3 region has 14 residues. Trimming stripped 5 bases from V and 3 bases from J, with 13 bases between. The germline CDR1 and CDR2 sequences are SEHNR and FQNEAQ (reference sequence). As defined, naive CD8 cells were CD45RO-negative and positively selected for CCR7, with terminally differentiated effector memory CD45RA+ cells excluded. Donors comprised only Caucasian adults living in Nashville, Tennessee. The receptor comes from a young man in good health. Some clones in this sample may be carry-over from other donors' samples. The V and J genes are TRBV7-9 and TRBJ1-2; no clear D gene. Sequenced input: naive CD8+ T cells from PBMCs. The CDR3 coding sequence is TGTGCCAGCAGCAAACTAGGAGCGTACTATGGCTACACCTTC. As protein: CASSKLGAYYGYTF.